These 6 T cell receptor beta chains share one sample of origin, sequenced in a study of T cell responses to AZD1222 COVID-19 vaccine. Repertoires were generated with immunoSEQ multiplex PCR, while TCRdb's copy carries only in-frame clones and drops some. This repertoire shows roughly 170,000 clones, 85% to 90% found once; its top ten account for 0.45% to 0.55%. This specimen was peripheral blood, taken on day 0 of AZD1222 vaccination. The receptors stem from an adult in good health.

V usage is TRBV4-3 and J usage is TRBJ1-4, with a possible D match to TRBD1 (5 bases). The V end lost 3 bases, the J end lost 8 bases, and 16 bases lay between the germline ends. The CDR3 is 15 amino acids. Germline values: CDR1 LGHNA, CDR2 YSLEER. CDR3 sequence: CASSHFGAGEEKLFF. The CDR3 region has the DNA TGCGCCAGCAGCCACTTCGGGGCTGGAGAAGAAAAACTGTTTTTT.

J is TRBJ2-5 and V is TRBV11-2, with D maybe TRBD2 (5 bases). This CDR3 is 15 amino acids long. Germline V gene lookup returns CDR1 SGHAT and CDR2 FQNNGV. With 4 bases removed from V and 4 bases from J, the gap between germline ends came to 16 bases. The CDR3 DNA reads as TGTGCCAGCAGCTCTGATGGGAAAGGGAGAGAGACCCAGTACTTC. The encoded protein is CASSSDGKGRETQYF.

This chain uses TRBV4-1 with TRBJ2-1; 11 positions agree with TRBD2. V shed 2 bases, J shed 6 bases, and the junction held 9 bases outside the gene matches. The CDR3 consists of 17 residues. CDR1 MGHRA and CDR2 YSYEKL come from the germline V gene. CDR3 nucleotides: TGCGCCAGCAGCCAAATCAAAAGAACTAGCGGGGGCAATGAGCAGTTCTTC. Translating it yields CASSQIKRTSGGNEQFF.

The V call is TRBV27, the J call TRBJ2-7; D could derive from TRBD1 or TRBD2 (5 bases each). Trimming took off 5 bases at V and 2 bases at J, with 13 bases between the two ends. This CDR3 comprises 14 residues. Germline assignment: CDR1 MNHEY and CDR2 SMNVEV (reference sequence). The CDR3 nucleotides read TGTGCCAGCAGTCGGGGCTCCGGGACCTACGAGCAGTACTTC. As protein: CASSRGSGTYEQYF.

The CDR3 bases are TGTGCCAGCAGCCCAAACCTAGGGGGCACCGGGGAGCTGTTTTTT. Amino acid sequence: CASSPNLGGTGELFF. The J gene is TRBJ2-2, the V gene TRBV9, with D possibly being TRBD1 (6 bases). This CDR3 has 15 amino acids. Between the trimmed V and J ends, which lost 4 bases and 4 bases, there was a span of 14 bases. Germline lookup yields CDR1 SGDLS and CDR2 YYNGEE.

V and J are TRBV5-1 and TRBJ2-5; tentatively, D is TRBD1 (6 bases). CDR3 length equals 13 residues. Germline loops: CDR1 SGHRS, CDR2 YFSETQ. Trimming took 3 bases from V and 4 from J, leaving 10 bases between them. The CDR3 bases are TGCGCCAGCAGCTCCGGGACAAGAGAGACCCAGTACTTC. It specifies CASSSGTRETQYF.